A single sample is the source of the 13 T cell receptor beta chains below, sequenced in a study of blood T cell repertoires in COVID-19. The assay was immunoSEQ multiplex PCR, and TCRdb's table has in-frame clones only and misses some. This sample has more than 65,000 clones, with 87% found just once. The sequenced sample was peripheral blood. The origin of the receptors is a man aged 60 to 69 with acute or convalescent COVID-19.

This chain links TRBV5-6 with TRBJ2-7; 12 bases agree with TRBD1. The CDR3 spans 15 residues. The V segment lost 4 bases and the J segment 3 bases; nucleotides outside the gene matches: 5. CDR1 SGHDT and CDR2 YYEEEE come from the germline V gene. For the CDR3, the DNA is TGTGCCAGCAGCACCGGGACAGGGGGCTTCTACGAGCAGTACTTC. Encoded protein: CASSTGTGGFYEQYF.

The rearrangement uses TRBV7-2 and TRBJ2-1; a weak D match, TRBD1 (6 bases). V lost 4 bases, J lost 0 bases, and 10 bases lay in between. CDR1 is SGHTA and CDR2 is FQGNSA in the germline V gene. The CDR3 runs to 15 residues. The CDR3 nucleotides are TGTGCCAGCAGCTACCGGACAGCCTCCTACAATGAGCAGTTCTTC. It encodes CASSYRTASYNEQFF.

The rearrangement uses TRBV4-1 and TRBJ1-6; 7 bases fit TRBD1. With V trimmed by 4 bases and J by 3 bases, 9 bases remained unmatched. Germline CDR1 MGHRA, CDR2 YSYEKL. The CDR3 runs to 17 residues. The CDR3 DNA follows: TGCGCCAGCAGCCCCCGCTGGGGACAGAACTATAATTCACCCCTCCACTTT. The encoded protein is CASSPRWGQNYNSPLHF.

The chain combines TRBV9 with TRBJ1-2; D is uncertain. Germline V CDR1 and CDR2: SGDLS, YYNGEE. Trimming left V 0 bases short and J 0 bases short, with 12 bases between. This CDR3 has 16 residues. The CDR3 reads CASSVGAGNSNYGYTF. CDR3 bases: TGTGCCAGCAGCGTAGGGGCGGGTAACTCTAACTATGGCTACACCTTC.

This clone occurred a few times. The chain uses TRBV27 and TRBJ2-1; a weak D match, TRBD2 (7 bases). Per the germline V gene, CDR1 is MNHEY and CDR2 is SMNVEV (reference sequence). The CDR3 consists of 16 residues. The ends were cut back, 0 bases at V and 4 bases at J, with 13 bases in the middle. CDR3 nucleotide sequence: TGTGCCAGCAGTTTATCACGGGGGGCCCAGTACAATGAGCAGTTCTTC. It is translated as CASSLSRGAQYNEQFF.

The DNA for the CDR3 is TGTGCCAGCAGTGAGAACCGACAAGTTACTGGAAACACCATATATTTT. This sequence encodes CASSENRQVTGNTIYF. This chain connects TRBV2 to TRBJ1-3; D unresolved. V was cut by 3 bases and J by 2 bases, with 14 bases left in between. The CDR3 has 16 residues. Germline CDR1 and CDR2: SNHLY and FYNNEI.

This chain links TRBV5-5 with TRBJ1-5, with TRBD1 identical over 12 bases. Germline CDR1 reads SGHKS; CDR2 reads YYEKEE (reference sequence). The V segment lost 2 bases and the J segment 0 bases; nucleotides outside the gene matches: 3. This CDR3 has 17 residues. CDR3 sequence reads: CASSFGTGGTSNQPQHF. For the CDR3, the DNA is TGTGCCAGCAGCTTCGGGACAGGGGGCACTAGCAATCAGCCCCAGCATTTT.

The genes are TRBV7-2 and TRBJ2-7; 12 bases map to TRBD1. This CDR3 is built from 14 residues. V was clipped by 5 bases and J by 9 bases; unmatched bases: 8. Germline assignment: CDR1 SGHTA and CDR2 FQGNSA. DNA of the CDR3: TGTGCCAGCAGCCCCCAGGGACAGGGGGCAGGGCAGTACTTC. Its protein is CASSPQGQGAGQYF.

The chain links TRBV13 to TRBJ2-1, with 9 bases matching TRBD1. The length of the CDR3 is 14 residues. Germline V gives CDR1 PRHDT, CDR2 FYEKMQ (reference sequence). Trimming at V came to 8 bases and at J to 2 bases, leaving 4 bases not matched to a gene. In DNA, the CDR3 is TGTGCCAGCCAGGGGGACAGGGCCTACAATGAGCAGTTCTTC. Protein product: CASQGDRAYNEQFF.

DNA for the CDR3: TGTGCCAGCAGCGAGGGCAGGAAATCTAATGAAAAACTGTTTTTT. It specifies CASSEGRKSNEKLFF. The J gene is TRBJ1-4, the V gene TRBV7-6; D not resolved. The germline CDR1 and CDR2 sequences are SGHVS and FNYEAQ. The CDR3 totals 15 residues. Trimming cost V 5 bases and J 3 bases, with 13 bases left between them.

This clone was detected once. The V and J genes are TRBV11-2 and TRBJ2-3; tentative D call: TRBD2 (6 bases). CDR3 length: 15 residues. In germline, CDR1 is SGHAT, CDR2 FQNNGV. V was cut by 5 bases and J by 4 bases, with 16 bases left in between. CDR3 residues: CASSEDYSGADTQYF. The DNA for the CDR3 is TGTGCCAGCAGCGAGGACTACTCGGGGGCAGATACGCAGTATTTT.

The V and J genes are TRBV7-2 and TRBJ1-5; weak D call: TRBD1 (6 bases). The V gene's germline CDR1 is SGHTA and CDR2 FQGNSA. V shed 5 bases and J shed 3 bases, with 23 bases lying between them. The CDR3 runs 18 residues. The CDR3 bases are TGTGCCAGCAGCCATCGCGGGGGCAAAGTCGGTAACAATCAGCCCCAGCATTTT. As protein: CASSHRGGKVGNNQPQHF.

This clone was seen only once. The CDR3 loop reads CASSASSGEQFF. Here the CDR3 DNA reads TGTGCCAGCAGCGCGTCGAGCGGGGAGCAGTTCTTC. The rearrangement links TRBV9 to TRBJ2-1; D perhaps matches TRBD2 (6 bases). Germline CDR1 reads SGDLS; CDR2 reads YYNGEE. The V end lost 3 bases, the J end lost 10 bases, and 11 bases lay between the germline ends. This CDR3 has 12 residues.